Listed here is a single TCR beta chain. The count of this clone is one. The specificity of this receptor is unknown. There are no base qualities to consult, and no much larger clone falls within one base. One read gives only weak evidence. Receptors were amplified or captured by PCR. Sequenced using an Illumina HiSeq 4000. High-throughput sequencing was used to profile the TCR beta-chain CDR3 region of each patient. Under the source paper's analysis protocol: Drawing on CDR3 differences between clinicopathological groups, the researchers built a classifier meant to tell apart patients with distant-metastatic papillary thyroid cancer. To measure repertoire diversity the researchers used the Shannon index, while the Morisita-Horn index served to gauge how similar the tumor and blood repertoires were. In-frame beta chains were kept once TCRdb had trimmed the public reads at Q25 with fastp and called clones with MiXCR. It is TCRdb's table, rather than the study itself, that gives the V and J calls and clone size. Here the sample has some 23,000 clones; about an eighth occur a single time. Of the sample, 15% to 20% is held by the ten largest clones.

No patient had received any treatment before thyroid surgery. Using T-cell receptor beta sequencing, the researchers looked back retrospectively at clinical samples from patients, gathered between about 2012 and 2018. This record comes from a study of metastatic and nonmetastatic thyroid tumors (dated by TCRdb to the early 2020s). Notes on the research overall: For patients with malignant and with benign thyroid disease, the researchers compared repertoires between peripheral blood samples and tumor or nodule tissue samples. The study at large found these results: In both blood and tumor samples, malignant tumors were reported to have significantly higher TCR beta diversity than benign nodules.

CDR1 and CDR2 (SGHAT, FQNNGV) derive from the germline V gene. The CDR3 starts with the cysteine, ends with the phenylalanine, and has 15 residues. Left in the record is the CDR3 DNA by itself, 45 bases read in frame from the first base. V trim: 10 bases; J trim: 2 bases; unmatched bases: 11. Sequenced sample: blood. This TCR came from a female donor with papillary thyroid cancer or a benign thyroid nodule (not recorded which). Some clones in this sample may be carry-over from other donors' samples. The rearranged chain carries TRBV11-2 and TRBJ2-3, with 8 bases aligning to TRBD1. Here the CDR3 is given as CAISPGGGTTDTQYF. The DNA sequence reads TGTGCCATCAGTCCAGGGGGCGGGACCACAGATACGCAGTATTTT.